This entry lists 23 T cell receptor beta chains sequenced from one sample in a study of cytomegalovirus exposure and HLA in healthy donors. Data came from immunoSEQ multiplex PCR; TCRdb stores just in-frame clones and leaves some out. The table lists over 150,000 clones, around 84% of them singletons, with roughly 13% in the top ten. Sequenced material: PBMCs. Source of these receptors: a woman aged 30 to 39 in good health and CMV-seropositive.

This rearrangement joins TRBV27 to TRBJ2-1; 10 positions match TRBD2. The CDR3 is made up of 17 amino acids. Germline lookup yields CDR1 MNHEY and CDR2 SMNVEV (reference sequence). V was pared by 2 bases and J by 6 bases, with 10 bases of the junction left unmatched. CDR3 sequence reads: CASSLSTSGELGNEQFF. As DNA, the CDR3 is TGTGCCAGCAGTTTAAGTACTAGCGGGGAACTGGGCAATGAGCAGTTCTTC.

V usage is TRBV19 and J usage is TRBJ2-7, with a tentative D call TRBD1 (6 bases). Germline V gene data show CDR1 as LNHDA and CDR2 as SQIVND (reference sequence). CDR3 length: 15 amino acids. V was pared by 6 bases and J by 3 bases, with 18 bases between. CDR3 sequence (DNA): TGTGCCAGTAGCCTCCACAGGGACCCACTCTACGAGCAGTACTTC. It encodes CASSLHRDPLYEQYF. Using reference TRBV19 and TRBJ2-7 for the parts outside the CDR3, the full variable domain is DGGITQSPKYLFRKEGQNVTLSCEQNLNHDAMYWYRQDPGQGLRLIYYSQIVNDFQKGDIAEGYSVSREKKESFPLTVTSAQKNPTAFYLCASSLHRDPLYEQYFGPGTRLTVT.

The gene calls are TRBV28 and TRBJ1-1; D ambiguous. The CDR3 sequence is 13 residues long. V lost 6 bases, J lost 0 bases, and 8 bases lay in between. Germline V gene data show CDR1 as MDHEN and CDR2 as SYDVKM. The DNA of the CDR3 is TGTGCCAGCAGGGGAGGATTGAACACTGAAGCTTTCTTT. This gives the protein CASRGGLNTEAFF.

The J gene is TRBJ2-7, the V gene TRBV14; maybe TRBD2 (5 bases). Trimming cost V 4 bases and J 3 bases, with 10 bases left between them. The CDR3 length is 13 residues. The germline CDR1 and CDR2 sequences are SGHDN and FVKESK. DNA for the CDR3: TGTGCCAGCAGCCCCTCCGGGGTCTACGAGCAGTACTTC. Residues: CASSPSGVYEQYF.

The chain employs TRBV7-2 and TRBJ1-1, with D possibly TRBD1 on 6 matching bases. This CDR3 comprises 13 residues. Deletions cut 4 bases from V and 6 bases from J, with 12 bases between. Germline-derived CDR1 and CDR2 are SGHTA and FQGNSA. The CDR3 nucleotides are TGTGCCAGCAGCTCAATGGGGACACCTGAAGCTTTCTTT. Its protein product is CASSSMGTPEAFF.

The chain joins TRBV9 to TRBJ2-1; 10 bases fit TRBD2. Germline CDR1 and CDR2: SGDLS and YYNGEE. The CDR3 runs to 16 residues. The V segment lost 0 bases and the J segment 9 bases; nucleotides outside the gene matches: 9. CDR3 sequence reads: CASSVGGAGGPGEQFF. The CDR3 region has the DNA TGTGCCAGCAGCGTAGGAGGAGCGGGAGGGCCGGGTGAGCAGTTCTTC.

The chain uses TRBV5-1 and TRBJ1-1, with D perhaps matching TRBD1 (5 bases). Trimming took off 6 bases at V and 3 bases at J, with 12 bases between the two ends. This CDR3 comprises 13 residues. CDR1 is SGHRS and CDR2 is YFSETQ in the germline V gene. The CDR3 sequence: CASNLDKDTEAFF. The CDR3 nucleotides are TGCGCCAGCAACCTGGACAAGGACACTGAAGCTTTCTTT.

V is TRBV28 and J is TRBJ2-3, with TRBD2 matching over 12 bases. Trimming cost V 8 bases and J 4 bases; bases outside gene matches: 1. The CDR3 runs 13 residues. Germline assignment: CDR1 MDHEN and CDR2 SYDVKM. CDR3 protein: CASLAGGPDTQYF. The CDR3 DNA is TGTGCCAGCCTAGCGGGAGGGCCAGATACGCAGTATTTT.

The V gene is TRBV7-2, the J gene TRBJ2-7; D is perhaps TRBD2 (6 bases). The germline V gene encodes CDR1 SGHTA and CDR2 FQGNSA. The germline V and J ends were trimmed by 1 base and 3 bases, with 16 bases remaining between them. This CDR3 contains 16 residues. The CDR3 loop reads CASSLGASVNYYEQYF. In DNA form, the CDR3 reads TGTGCCAGCAGCTTAGGTGCTAGCGTAAATTACTACGAGCAGTACTTC.

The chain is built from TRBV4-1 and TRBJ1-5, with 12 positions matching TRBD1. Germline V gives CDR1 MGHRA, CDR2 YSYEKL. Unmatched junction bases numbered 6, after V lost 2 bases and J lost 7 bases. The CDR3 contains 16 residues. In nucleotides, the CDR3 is TGCGCCAGCAGCCAACCGGGACAGGGGGCAGGACAGCCCCAGCATTTT. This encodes CASSQPGQGAGQPQHF.

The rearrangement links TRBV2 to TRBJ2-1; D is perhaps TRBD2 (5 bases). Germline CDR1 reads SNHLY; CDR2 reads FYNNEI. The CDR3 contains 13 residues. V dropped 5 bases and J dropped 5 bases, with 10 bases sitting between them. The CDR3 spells CASSRTWNNEQFF. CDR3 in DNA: TGTGCCAGCAGTCGGACTTGGAACAATGAGCAGTTCTTC.

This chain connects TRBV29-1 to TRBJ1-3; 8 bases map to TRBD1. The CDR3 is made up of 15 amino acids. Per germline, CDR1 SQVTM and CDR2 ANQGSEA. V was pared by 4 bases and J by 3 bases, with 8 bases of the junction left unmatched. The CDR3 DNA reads TGCAGCGTTGCCACCGGGACAGGCCTTGGAAACACCATATATTTT. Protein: CSVATGTGLGNTIYF.

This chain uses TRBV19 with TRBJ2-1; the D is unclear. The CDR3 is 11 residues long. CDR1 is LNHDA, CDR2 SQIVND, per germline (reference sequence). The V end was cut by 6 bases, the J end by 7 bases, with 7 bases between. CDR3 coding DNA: TGTGCCAGTAGACAAGTGAATGAGCAGTTCTTC. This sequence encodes CASRQVNEQFF. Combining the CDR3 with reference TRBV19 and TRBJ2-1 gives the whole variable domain DGGITQSPKYLFRKEGQNVTLSCEQNLNHDAMYWYRQDPGQGLRLIYYSQIVNDFQKGDIAEGYSVSREKKESFPLTVTSAQKNPTAFYLCASRQVNEQFFGPGTRLTVL.

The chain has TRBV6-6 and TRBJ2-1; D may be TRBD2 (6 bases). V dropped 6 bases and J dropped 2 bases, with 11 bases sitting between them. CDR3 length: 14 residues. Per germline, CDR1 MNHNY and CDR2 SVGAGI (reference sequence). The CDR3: CASSRDSTYNEQFF. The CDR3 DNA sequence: TGTGCCAGCAGCCGGGACTCCACCTACAATGAGCAGTTCTTC.

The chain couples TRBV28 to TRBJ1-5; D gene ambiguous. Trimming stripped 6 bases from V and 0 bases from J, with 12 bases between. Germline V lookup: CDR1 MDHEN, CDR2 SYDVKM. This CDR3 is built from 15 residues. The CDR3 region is CASRRGPYSNQPQHF. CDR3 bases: TGTGCCAGCAGGCGGGGTCCATATAGCAATCAGCCCCAGCATTTT. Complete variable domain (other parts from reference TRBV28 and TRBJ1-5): DVKVTQSSRYLVKRTGEKVFLECVQDMDHENMFWYRQDPGLGLRLIYFSYDVKMKEKGDIPEGYSVSREKKERFSLILESASTNQTSMYLCASRRGPYSNQPQHFGDGTRLSIL.

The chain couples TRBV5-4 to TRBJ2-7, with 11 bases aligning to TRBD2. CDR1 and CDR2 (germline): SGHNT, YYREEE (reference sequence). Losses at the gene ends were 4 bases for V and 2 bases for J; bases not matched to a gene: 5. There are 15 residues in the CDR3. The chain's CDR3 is CASSLGLAAAYEQYF. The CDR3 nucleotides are TGTGCCAGCAGCCTGGGACTAGCGGCCGCCTACGAGCAGTACTTC.

CDR3 in amino acids: CSVVEWGGRGTYEQYF. Written as DNA, the CDR3 is TGCAGCGTGGTCGAATGGGGCGGGAGGGGGACCTACGAGCAGTACTTC. The J gene is TRBJ2-7, the V gene TRBV29-1, with TRBD2 matching 9 bases. Germline CDR1 SQVTM, CDR2 ANQGSEA. J was trimmed by 2 bases and V by 6 bases; bases with no gene match: 14. The CDR3 consists of 16 residues.

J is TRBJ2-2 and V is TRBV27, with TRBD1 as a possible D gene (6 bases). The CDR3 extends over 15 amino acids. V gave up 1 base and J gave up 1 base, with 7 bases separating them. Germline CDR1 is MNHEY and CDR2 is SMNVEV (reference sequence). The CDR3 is CASSLWGQNTGELFF. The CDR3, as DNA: TGTGCCAGCAGTTTATGGGGGCAGAACACCGGGGAGCTGTTTTTT.

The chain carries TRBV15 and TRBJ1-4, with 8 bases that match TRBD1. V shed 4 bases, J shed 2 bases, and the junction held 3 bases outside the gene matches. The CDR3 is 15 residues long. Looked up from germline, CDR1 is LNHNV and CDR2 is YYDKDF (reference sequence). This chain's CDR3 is CATSMDRVTNEKLFF. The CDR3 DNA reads TGTGCCACCAGCATGGACAGGGTCACTAATGAAAAACTGTTTTTT.

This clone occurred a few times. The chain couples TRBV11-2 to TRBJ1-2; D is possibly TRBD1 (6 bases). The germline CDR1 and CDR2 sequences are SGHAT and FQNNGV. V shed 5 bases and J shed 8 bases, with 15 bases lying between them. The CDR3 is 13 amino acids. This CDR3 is CASSLGQSRGYTF. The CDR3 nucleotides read TGTGCCAGCAGCCTCGGACAGTCTCGGGGCTACACCTTC.

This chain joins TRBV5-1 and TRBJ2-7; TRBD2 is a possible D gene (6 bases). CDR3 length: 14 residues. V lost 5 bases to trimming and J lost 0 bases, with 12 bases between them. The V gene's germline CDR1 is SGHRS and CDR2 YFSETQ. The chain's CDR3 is CASSTEGPSYEQYF. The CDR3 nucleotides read TGCGCCAGCAGTACGGAGGGGCCCTCCTACGAGCAGTACTTC. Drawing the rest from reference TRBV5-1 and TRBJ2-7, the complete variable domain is KAGVTQTPRYLIKTRGQQVTLSCSPISGHRSVSWYQQTPGQGLQFLFEYFSETQRNKGNFPGRFSGRQFSNSRSEMNVSTLELGDSALYLCASSTEGPSYEQYFGPGTRLTVT.

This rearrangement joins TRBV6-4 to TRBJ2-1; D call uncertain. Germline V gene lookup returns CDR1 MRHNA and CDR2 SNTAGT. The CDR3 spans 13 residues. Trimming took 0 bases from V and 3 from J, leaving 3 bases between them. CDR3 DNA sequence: TGTGCCAGCAGTGACTCCGTCTACAATGAGCAGTTCTTC. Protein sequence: CASSDSVYNEQFF.

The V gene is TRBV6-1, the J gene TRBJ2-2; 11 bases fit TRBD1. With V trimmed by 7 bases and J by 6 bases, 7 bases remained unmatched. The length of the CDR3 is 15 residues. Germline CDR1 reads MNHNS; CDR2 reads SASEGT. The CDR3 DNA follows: TGTGCCAGCATGCGGACAGGGGGCTTTGCCGGGGAGCTGTTTTTT. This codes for CASMRTGGFAGELFF.